The rows below give T cell receptor beta chains drawn from one sample of a study of long-term antiretroviral therapy in people with HIV. Assay: immunoSEQ multiplex PCR; the TCRdb copy retains only in-frame clones and omits some. Of roughly 20,000 clones detected, around four fifths appear once; the ten largest clones hold roughly 3.9%. The sequencing used unsorted PBMCs, collected roughly 4 years after starting antiretroviral therapy. The receptors originated from a man younger than 35 with HIV. Each CDR3 is given with its conserved first and last residue. The D gene is left open where the match is weak. Not all rows give a size; the values are once, few, many and, for expanded clones, a class.

TRBJ2-5 | . | TRBV15 | . | CATSQPRVGETQYF | TGTGCCACCAGCCAGCCCCGGGTGGGAGAGACCCAGTACTTC
TRBJ2-4 | . | TRBV2 | . | CASSGPTESDIQYF | TGTGCCAGCAGTGGCCCGACAGAGTCGGACATTCAGTACTTC
TRBJ2-5 | . | TRBV18 | . | CASSPSGGRETQYF | TGTGCCAGCTCGCCCTCGGGGGGCAGGGAGACCCAGTACTTC
TRBJ1-5 | . | TRBV6-1 | . | CASSEVGGSNQPQHF | TGTGCCAGCAGTGAAGTAGGGGGTTCCAATCAGCCCCAGCATTTT
TRBJ1-6 | few | TRBV15 | . | CATSREWVRDSPLHF | TGTGCCACCAGCAGGGAATGGGTTAGGGATTCACCCCTCCACTTT
TRBJ2-7 | . | TRBV10-1 | . | CANLSLDAYEQYF | TGCGCCAACCTCTCACTGGATGCCTACGAGCAGTACTTC
TRBJ1-1 | . | TRBV5-6 | TRBD1 | CASSGAGGGTEAFF | TGTGCCAGCAGCGGGGCAGGGGGAGGCACTGAAGCTTTCTTT
TRBJ1-1 | . | TRBV2 | . | CASSNGGGDTEAFF | TGTGCCAGCAGTAATGGCGGGGGGGACACTGAAGCTTTCTTT
TRBJ1-2 | few | TRBV6-1 | . | CASRTHSRDGYTF | TGTGCCAGCAGAACCCACTCGAGGGATGGCTACACCTTC
TRBJ2-5 | once | TRBV7-9 | TRBD2 | CASSPKGTSGGRMTQYF | TGTGCCAGCAGCCCTAAGGGGACTAGCGGGGGGCGCATGACCCAGTACTTC
TRBJ1-5 | few | TRBV7-9 | . | CASSPSVPGEPQHF | TGTGCCAGCAGCCCTAGCGTCCCGGGCGAGCCCCAGCATTTT
TRBJ1-4 | . | TRBV11-3 | TRBD1 | CASSILAPCLQGELEKLFF | TGTGCCAGCAGCATCCTCGCTCCCTGCTTACAGGGGGAGTTGGAAAAACTGTTTTTT
TRBJ1-1 | . | TRBV28 | . | CASSFSGGWETEAFF | TGTGCCAGCAGTTTCTCCGGGGGGTGGGAAACTGAAGCTTTCTTT
TRBJ1-5 | once | TRBV10-2 | TRBD1 | CASSLDRVQQPQHF | TGCGCCAGCAGCCTCGACAGGGTTCAACAGCCCCAGCATTTT
TRBJ1-6 | few | TRBV27 | . | CASSPAAGTSPLHF | TGTGCCAGCAGCCCGGCGGCAGGGACTTCACCCCTCCACTTT
TRBJ1-5 | once | TRBV18 | . | CASAPRGGESQPQHF | TGTGCCAGCGCGCCCAGGGGAGGGGAAAGTCAGCCCCAGCATTTT
TRBJ2-3 | once | TRBV28 | . | CASRGTPDTQYF | TGTGCCAGCAGAGGAACACCAGATACGCAGTATTTT
TRBJ2-2 | once | TRBV27 | . | CASSLAGPSTGELFF | TGTGCCAGCAGCCTAGCAGGTCCGAGCACCGGGGAGCTGTTTTTT
TRBJ2-5 | . | TRBV4-1 | . | CASSQRTDQETQYF | TGCGCCAGCAGCCAACGGACGGACCAAGAGACCCAGTACTTC
TRBJ1-6 | . | TRBV5-1 | . | CASSFSREYNSPLHF | TGCGCCAGCAGCTTCTCCCGGGAGTATAATTCACCCCTCCACTTT
TRBJ2-5 | . | TRBV15 | TRBD2 | CATSRVLAGGPGETQYF | TGTGCCACCAGCAGGGTATTAGCGGGGGGGCCCGGGGAGACCCAGTACTTC
TRBJ2-3 | . | TRBV7-8 | TRBD2 | CASSQFGAGGQHTQYF | TGTGCCAGCAGTCAGTTTGGAGCGGGGGGGCAACATACGCAGTATTTT
TRBJ2-2 | . | TRBV19 | TRBD2 | CASNPSVGLAGITGELFF | TGTGCCAGTAACCCATCCGTGGGACTAGCGGGGATTACCGGGGAGCTGTTTTTT
TRBJ1-2 | few | TRBV7-8 | . | CASSRTGSGHGYTF | TGTGCCAGCAGCCGAACAGGGAGCGGACATGGCTACACCTTC
TRBJ1-3 | . | TRBV15 | TRBD1 | CATSLTGAGNTIYF | TGTGCCACCAGCCTGACAGGGGCTGGAAACACCATATATTTT
TRBJ1-1 | . | TRBV6-1 | . | CASSGQTNTEAFF | TGTGCCAGCAGTGGGCAGACTAACACTGAAGCTTTCTTT
TRBJ1-5 | . | TRBV7-6 | TRBD1 | CASSLGQGWNQPQHF | TGTGCCAGCAGCCTAGGACAGGGTTGGAATCAGCCCCAGCATTTT
TRBJ2-5 | few | TRBV5-1 | TRBD2 | CASSFGSGGSGTQYF | TGCGCCAGCAGCTTTGGTAGCGGGGGTTCGGGGACCCAGTACTTC
TRBJ1-4 | . | TRBV11-2 | . | CASSLGRDEKLFF | TGTGCCAGCAGCCTCGGACGGGATGAAAAACTGTTTTTT
TRBJ1-1 | . | TRBV11-3 | . | CASSLAPDTEAFF | TGTGCCAGCAGCTTAGCCCCTGACACTGAAGCTTTCTTT
TRBJ1-2 | . | TRBV28 | . | CASSSPQGYGYTF | TGTGCCAGCAGTTCCCCTCAGGGCTATGGCTACACCTTC
TRBJ1-1 | . | TRBV2 | . | CASREGTRRAFF | TGTGCCAGCAGGGAGGGAACGAGGAGAGCTTTCTTT
TRBJ1-1 | . | TRBV27 | TRBD1 | CASRRIGTGGVTEAFF | TGTGCCAGCAGGCGAATCGGGACAGGGGGAGTCACTGAAGCTTTCTTT
TRBJ2-1 | . | TRBV5-1 | . | CASRWEIEQFF | TGCGCCAGCAGGTGGGAAATTGAGCAGTTCTTC
TRBJ1-3 | . | TRBV19 | . | CASSPGSQSGNTIYF | TGTGCCAGTAGTCCTGGATCCCAATCTGGAAACACCATATATTTT
TRBJ1-5 | . | TRBV6-6 | . | CASSYSGQNSNQPQHF | TGTGCCAGCAGTTACTCTGGACAGAATAGCAATCAGCCCCAGCATTTT
TRBJ2-5 | . | TRBV18 | . | CASSPRDGETQYF | TGTGCCAGCTCACCACGAGATGGGGAGACCCAGTACTTC
TRBJ2-1 | . | TRBV18 | TRBD1 | CASSPLQGAYNEQFF | TGTGCCAGCTCACCGTTACAGGGGGCGTACAATGAGCAGTTCTTC
TRBJ1-1 | . | TRBV11-2 | . | CASRSGGEDTEAFF | TGTGCCAGCCGCTCGGGGGGCGAGGACACTGAAGCTTTCTTT
TRBJ1-4 | . | TRBV7-9 | . | CASSFRQSRTNEKLFF | TGTGCCAGCAGCTTCCGACAGTCCCGGACTAATGAAAAACTGTTTTTT
TRBJ2-3 | . | TRBV11-2 | . | CASSLGVPSTDTQYF | TGTGCCAGCAGCTTAGGCGTCCCTAGCACAGATACGCAGTATTTT
TRBJ1-6 | . | TRBV28 | . | CASSLRGGYNSPLHF | TGTGCCAGCAGTTTGCGGGGCGGCTATAATTCACCCCTCCACTTT
TRBJ1-2 | . | TRBV9 | . | CASSPTTTGLYGYTF | TGTGCCAGCAGTCCCACCACGACAGGCCTCTATGGCTACACCTTC
TRBJ2-5 | . | TRBV18 | TRBD1 | CASSLQGAMETQYF | TGTGCCAGCTCACTACAGGGGGCTATGGAGACCCAGTACTTC
TRBJ2-3 | . | TRBV6-1 | TRBD2 | CASSAPLAGAFHITQYF | TGTGCCAGCAGTGCCCCCCTAGCGGGGGCCTTCCATATTACGCAGTATTTT
TRBJ1-3 | . | TRBV25-1 | . | CASGFGNTIYF | TGTGCCAGCGGATTTGGAAACACCATATATTTT
TRBJ1-2 | . | TRBV15 | . | CATSRGDSGYTF | TGTGCCACCAGCAGAGGTGATAGTGGCTACACCTTC
TRBJ2-3 | . | TRBV5-6 | . | CASSRLELAKGGDTQYF | TGTGCCAGCAGCCGATTAGAACTAGCCAAGGGAGGAGATACGCAGTATTTT
TRBJ2-3 | medium-sized | TRBV6-4 | TRBD2 | CASSDSSGGSDTQYF | TGTGCCAGCAGTGACTCGAGCGGGGGGTCAGATACGCAGTATTTT